The source of this TCR beta chain is a study of cytomegalovirus exposure and HLA in healthy donors. PCR used 60 Vbeta primers and 13 Jbeta primers. TCRdb's table, derived via immunoSEQ multiplex PCR, lists solely in-frame clones and lacks some. The repertoire holds around 150,000 clones, about four fifths seen once, with about 12% in the top ten. Material: PBMCs. The source of this sequence is a woman in her forties or fifties in good health and CMV-seronegative.

CDR3 loop: CASSVSSGETQYF. The CDR3 coding sequence is TGTGCCAGCAGCGTCTCTAGCGGCGAGACCCAGTACTTC. The chain recombines TRBV9 with TRBJ2-5; 7 nucleotides match TRBD2. Germline lookup yields CDR1 SGDLS and CDR2 YYNGEE. Trimming at V came to 2 bases and at J to 5 bases, leaving 3 bases not matched to a gene. The CDR3 is 13 residues long.